This entry describes one TCR beta chain. Its antigen has not been determined. No much larger clonotype is one base removed from it; base qualities were not supplied. The germline V gene gives CDR1 as MNHNS and CDR2 as SASEGT. The CDR3 numbers 15 residues from cysteine through phenylalanine. Just the 45-base CDR3 DNA is kept, in frame starting at base 1. Relative to germline, V is missing 2 bases and J is missing 5 bases, with 2 bases of the junction outside any gene match. Collaborating institutions collected whole blood in K2EDTA tubes following their own protocols. Collaborator samples were shipped for TCRbeta analysis as frozen whole blood, isolated PBMCs, or DNA extracted from either sample type. TCRbeta CDR3 regions were amplified from genomic DNA by means of the immunoSEQ Assay, a bias-controlled multiplex PCR. On the study's bioinformatics: Nucleated cell counts per sample were estimated from amplification of reference gene primers within the assay. To quantify the absolute abundance of each unique TCRbeta CDR3 rearrangement, sequence reads were collapsed and filtered. For each sample, productive Simpson clonality was calculated by taking the square root of Simpson's diversity index across productive rearrangements. The immuneACCESS repertoire file appears here via TCRdb, limited to in-frame rearrangements. These files lack a portion of the clones; in checked studies, under half of the deficit traces to unresolved V genes, and the cause of the others is not known. V and J calls and clone size are copied from that table; D and trimming were computed from the DNA. The sample table records 650,000 to 800,000 clones; around 90% of these occur just once. The ten largest clonotypes hold under 0.3% of the sample.

This sample was included in a study of blood T cell repertoires in COVID-19 (dated by TCRdb to between 2020 and 2021). Study-level background: Collaborator samples came from the United States, Italy and Spain and covered acute and convalescent phases of COVID-19. The prospective study material was composed of cDNA or gDNA derived from T cells, B-cell-depleted T cells, or PBMCs. The dataset comprised deeply sampled blood TCRbeta repertoires from subjects exposed to, actively infected with, or recovered from COVID-19. The repertoires were made available in a free public database intended to serve as a resource for research on the immune response to SARS-CoV-2. The samples were drawn from two sources: the first 160 participants of the ongoing ImmuneRACE study, and 950 to 1,500 subjects contributed by 6 global collaborators. Nearly every sample came with metadata listing a de-identified subject ID, COVID-19 status, age in years and sex. Where available, HLA class I and class II types were obtained from metadata supplied by the sample provider rather than from assay-based typing.

Paper-wide results and their limitations: How much clinical and demographic metadata was included differed by source and by participant, and the metadata was provided uncurated.

Sequencing used peripheral blood. The chain was built from TRBV6-1 and TRBJ2-2, with 10 bases aligning to TRBD1. The TCR sequence derives from a woman aged 18-29 years with acute or convalescent COVID-19. The CDR3 region: CASSERTGGTGELFF. The nucleotide sequence reads as follows: TGTGCCAGCAGTGAAAGGACAGGGGGAACCGGGGAGCTGTTTTTT.